This T cell receptor (beta chain) was profiled in a study of cytomegalovirus exposure and HLA in healthy donors. Of note for this clone: Its antigen remains unidentified.

Findings and limits, study-wide: Indistinguishable V segments such as TRBV6-2 and TRBV6-3 were excluded. Later on, a genetic analysis was performed. It linked a missense variant in DCLRE1C with V- and J-gene trimming of TCR beta.

V shed 3 bases and J 7 bases; nucleotides not matched to a gene: 9. The length of the CDR3 is 14 residues. CDR1 is SQVTM and CDR2 is ANQGSEA in the germline V gene. Vbeta (60) and Jbeta (13) primers were used in the PCR. Clones were sequenced by immunoSEQ multiplex PCR, and TCRdb holds only the in-frame ones, with some missing. The sample holds 210,000 or so clones; just over 75% are singletons and the top ten take around 2.8%. Sequenced sample: PBMCs. This TCR was recovered from a woman aged 60-70 years in good health and CMV-seropositive. V usage is TRBV29-1 and J usage is TRBJ2-1; the match to TRBD2 covers 7 bases. The CDR3 coding sequence is TGCAGCGTTGATTTGGGGGGGGGAAGGAATGAGCAGTTCTTC. Translated: CSVDLGGGRNEQFF.